Given below is one T cell receptor beta chain in context. Its antigen is currently not known. No base-level quality is on record; no much larger clone is a single base apart. The sample has other DNA sequences that encode this CDR3 too. Healthy HIV-negative adults with no recently reported acute infections or vaccinations were included as donors. All donors were Caucasian adults living in Nashville, Tennessee, USA. For unsorted samples, 75 million to 90 million PBMCs were counted, and genomic DNA was extracted using the QIAamp DNA Blood Mini kit. After blood collection by leukapheresis, PBMCs were isolated using Ficoll-Histopaque density gradient centrifugation and then cryopreserved in the vapor phase of liquid nitrogen. This record comes from a study of shared clonotypes between healthy human individuals (dated by TCRdb to about 2020). For the wider study: The cohort included three men and a couple of women between 18 and 49 years of age. Blood TCR repertoires of a handful of healthy adults were deeply sequenced to estimate repertoire size and the extent of clonotype sharing between individuals. Different laboratories and diverse techniques were used to prepare libraries and sequence TCR repertoires, to increase sequencing depth and limit assay-specific biases. Between about 0.9 and 9 billion PBMCs per donor were obtained by leukapheresis.

The paper as a whole reports these results and caveats: Sampling was limited to blood, and TCR repertoires in tissue likely differ from TCR repertoires in blood. Pairwise subsampling indicated that sequencing depth was expected to affect the degree of clonotype sharing among donors. Because the study included a small number of donors, the genetic and exposure-history diversity represented was limited.

Using the deep immunoSEQ assay, multiplex PCR amplified TCR CDR3 regions from genomic DNA. For each cell subset, the extracted genomic DNA was distributed evenly across all wells of several immunoSEQ 96-well plates, and each plate served as one replicate. For unsorted PBMC, each replicate PCR was loaded with about 280 ng genomic DNA, equivalent to some 27,000 T cell genomes. Ten immunoSEQ deep assay plates were used to sequence unsorted PBMC genomic DNA. The purified libraries were quantified using a Qubit 3.0 fluorometer, sized with a Bioanalyzer 2100, and then quantified again using the KAPA Library Quantification kit. A separate single-read 150-cycle Illumina NextSeq 550 flow cell was used to sequence each immunoSEQ 96-well plate. The original methods were these. Because the immunoSEQ output included only junctional sequences and no quality scores, the filtering could not be the same as the filtering used for full-length reads. To assign V/J genes and CDR3, sequences were annotated against IMGT germline references using PyIR, a Python wrapper for IgBLAST v1.9. Reads were removed for weak V/J assignments (E-value above 1e-6), missing CDR3, stop codons, out-of-frame junctions, or ambiguous translated residues. V3J clonotypes were defined by identical inferred V gene, J gene, and CDR3 amino acid sequence. To compute the percentage overlap between repertoires, the number of shared unique clonotypes was divided by the size of the smaller repertoire. Three approaches were used to assess repertoire richness: RTK rarefaction, the Chao1 estimator, and Recon v2.1 estimates of unobserved clonotypes. TCRdb re-hosts the immuneACCESS table, in-frame sequences only. Its copies lack some clones; in the studies checked, an unresolved V gene accounts for under half of them, and the cause for the rest is not known. The DNA gave D and trimming, while V, J and clone size come from that table. Within this sample are hundreds of thousands of clones, with around 77% of them counted one time only. 12% of the sample is taken by the ten largest.

Its CDR3 holds 13 amino acids, cysteine through phenylalanine. Only the CDR3 part of the read is kept: 39 bases, read in frame from the first base. For CDR1 and CDR2, the germline V gene lists SGHRS and YFSETQ. V loses 0 bases, J loses 0 bases, and the germline ends lie 3 bases apart. Here the chain combines TRBV5-1 and TRBJ2-5, with the D gene not confidently named. Sequencing input: PBMCs. This TCR was recovered from a woman in her thirties or forties in good health. Some clones in this sample may be carry-over from other donors' samples. CDR3 region: CASSLDDQETQYF. The nucleotide sequence is TGCGCCAGCAGCTTGGATGACCAAGAGACCCAGTACTTC. Joined to the reference TRBV5-1 and TRBJ2-5 proteins, this CDR3 gives the full variable domain: KAGVTQTPRYLIKTRGQQVTLSCSPISGHRSVSWYQQTPGQGLQFLFEYFSETQRNKGNFPGRFSGRQFSNSRSEMNVSTLELGDSALYLCASSLDDQETQYFGPGTRLLVL.